This T cell receptor (beta chain) was identified in a study of regulatory T cells in long-lasting Graves disease. Study details: Persistence in Graves' disease required over 5 years of antithyroid drugs plus positive TSH receptor antibodies. General study findings and limits: Persistent patients shared 2,500 to 3,000 public clonotypes among themselves. Newly diagnosed patients shared fewer, at more than 750. The study examined only peripheral blood, not thyroid tissue. Favored usage of TRBV28, TRBJ1-2 and TRBJ2-5 was recorded in persistent disease.

CDR3 regions were amplified by Arm-PCR using iRepertoire HTBI primers to build TCR beta libraries. TCRdb redid the calling of the multiplex PCR reads with MiXCR, one entry per CDR3 protein. The sample holds about 460,000 distinct CDR3 sequences, about 20% seen once. Details on this clonotype: Its target is not known.

The time point was: persistent/refractory GD, antithyroid drugs over 5 years with positive TRAb. PBMC RNA served as the TCR library source. CDR1 is DFQATT and CDR2 is SNEGSKA in the germline V gene (reference sequence). The CDR3 covers 12 residues. V lost 7 bases, J lost 7 bases, and 16 bases lay in between. This TCR derives from a female donor with Graves disease. The sequences come from peripheral blood mononuclear cells (PBMCs), collected when the disease was refractory, from a patient treated with antithyroid drugs. The J gene is TRBJ2-5, the V gene TRBV20-1; D might be TRBD1 or TRBD2, each matching 6 bases. CDR3 sequence: CSVTGAEGTQYF. In DNA form, the CDR3 reads TGCAGTGTTACGGGGGCGGAGGGGACCCAGTACTTC.